Listed below are T cell receptor beta chains from one sample, sequenced in a study of blood T cell repertoires in COVID-19. TCRdb's copy holds only in-frame clones and misses some; the assay was immunoSEQ multiplex PCR. The sample includes more than 200,000 clones, 75% to 90% of them seen just once. The material sequenced was peripheral blood. The receptors stem from a woman in her 70s with active or convalescent COVID-19. The CDR3 runs from the conserved cysteine through the conserved F or W. Each record gives: clone size, D gene, J gene, V gene, CDR3 DNA, CDR3 protein. D genes are given only for firm matches. Expanded clones are given a class, and other clones once, few, many or no size at all.

abundance: .
d_gene: .
j_gene: TRBJ2-2
v_gene: TRBV11-2
CDR3nt: TGTGCCAGCAGCTTAAGGTGGCAGGGGGGCACCGGGGAGCTGTTTTTT
CDR3aa: CASSLRWQGGTGELFF

abundance: .
d_gene: .
j_gene: TRBJ1-1
v_gene: TRBV7-2
CDR3nt: TGTGCCAGCACTCTACAGGGTATGAACACTGAAGCTTTCTTT
CDR3aa: CASTLQGMNTEAFF

abundance: .
d_gene: .
j_gene: TRBJ2-3
v_gene: TRBV5-1
CDR3nt: TGCGCCAGCAGCCTGGTAGGAGCTAGCACAGATACGCAGTATTTT
CDR3aa: CASSLVGASTDTQYF

abundance: .
d_gene: .
j_gene: TRBJ1-1
v_gene: TRBV12-3/TRBV12-4
CDR3nt: TGTGCCAGCATCATGAACACTGAAGCTTTCTTT
CDR3aa: CASIMNTEAFF

abundance: .
d_gene: TRBD2
j_gene: TRBJ2-3
v_gene: TRBV29-1
CDR3nt: TGCAGCGTTCCGATGGTGGGCGGGGGGCCCGCAGATACGCAGTATTTT
CDR3aa: CSVPMVGGGPADTQYF

abundance: .
d_gene: TRBD1
j_gene: TRBJ1-1
v_gene: TRBV5-1
CDR3nt: TGCGCCAGCAGTTTGGGGACAGGGAACACTGAAGCTTTCTTT
CDR3aa: CASSLGTGNTEAFF

abundance: .
d_gene: .
j_gene: TRBJ1-2
v_gene: TRBV6-5
CDR3nt: TGTGCCAGCAGTTTCTCCGGCCAGGGGTTATCGGGCTACACCTTC
CDR3aa: CASSFSGQGLSGYTF

abundance: .
d_gene: .
j_gene: TRBJ2-1
v_gene: TRBV5-4
CDR3nt: TGTGCCAGCAGCAGTCTAGGATCTCTAAGCAATGAGCAGTTCTTC
CDR3aa: CASSSLGSLSNEQFF

abundance: few
d_gene: .
j_gene: TRBJ1-1
v_gene: TRBV5-6
CDR3nt: TGTGCCAGCAGCTCAGGGGTTGGTATGAACACTGAAGCTTTCTTT
CDR3aa: CASSSGVGMNTEAFF

abundance: few
d_gene: TRBD2
j_gene: TRBJ2-7
v_gene: TRBV10-1
CDR3nt: TGCGCCAGCAGTGAGGGGGGGGAGGGTTACGAGCAGTACTTC
CDR3aa: CASSEGGEGYEQYF

abundance: once
d_gene: .
j_gene: TRBJ2-7
v_gene: TRBV5-4
CDR3nt: TGTGCCAGCAGCTTCGCAGGGACCTACGAGCAGTACTTC
CDR3aa: CASSFAGTYEQYF

abundance: .
d_gene: TRBD1
j_gene: TRBJ1-4
v_gene: TRBV19
CDR3nt: TGTGCCAGTGAGAATTACAGGGGTAGCACTAATGAAAAACTGTTTTTT
CDR3aa: CASENYRGSTNEKLFF

abundance: once
d_gene: TRBD1
j_gene: TRBJ2-2
v_gene: TRBV7-6
CDR3nt: TGTGCCAGCAGCTTAGCGGAGCGGGACAGGGCAGAACACCGGGGAGCTGTTTTT
CDR3aa: CASSLAERDRAEHRGAVF

abundance: .
d_gene: .
j_gene: TRBJ2-7
v_gene: TRBV2
CDR3nt: TGTGCCAGCAGTTACTTGGACACCAGGAGCTCCTACGAGCAGTACTTC
CDR3aa: CASSYLDTRSSYEQYF

abundance: .
d_gene: .
j_gene: TRBJ2-1
v_gene: TRBV6-4
CDR3nt: TGTGCCAGCAGCGCCACAGGGCTTTCCTACAATGAGCAGTTCTTC
CDR3aa: CASSATGLSYNEQFF

abundance: .
d_gene: .
j_gene: TRBJ2-3
v_gene: TRBV5-1
CDR3nt: TGCGCCAGCAGCTTGGCGGGGGTCACAGATACGCAGTATTTT
CDR3aa: CASSLAGVTDTQYF

abundance: many
d_gene: TRBD2
j_gene: TRBJ2-7
v_gene: TRBV28
CDR3nt: TGTGCCAGCAGTTCCCGGGGACTAGCGGAGACCTACGAGCAGTACTTC
CDR3aa: CASSSRGLAETYEQYF

abundance: .
d_gene: TRBD1
j_gene: TRBJ1-2
v_gene: TRBV3-1/TRBV3-2
CDR3nt: TGTGCCAGCAGCCAGGCCGGACAGGGATATGGCTACACCTTC
CDR3aa: CASSQAGQGYGYTF

abundance: .
d_gene: .
j_gene: TRBJ2-5
v_gene: TRBV5-6
CDR3nt: TGTGCCAGCAGCGGAGGGGAGACCCAGTACTTC
CDR3aa: CASSGGETQYF

abundance: .
d_gene: .
j_gene: TRBJ2-5
v_gene: TRBV5-1
CDR3nt: TGCGCCAGCAGCTTTGGGGGGAGCACAGAGACCCAGTACTTC
CDR3aa: CASSFGGSTETQYF

abundance: .
d_gene: .
j_gene: TRBJ2-5
v_gene: TRBV7-3
CDR3nt: TGTGCCAGCAGCCCCATTGGGGGGGCCCAAGAGACCCAGTACTTC
CDR3aa: CASSPIGGAQETQYF

abundance: .
d_gene: .
j_gene: TRBJ2-7
v_gene: TRBV19
CDR3nt: TGTGCCAGTAGTATAAGTGGGGGGACCTACGAGCAGTACTTC
CDR3aa: CASSISGGTYEQYF

abundance: .
d_gene: .
j_gene: TRBJ2-5
v_gene: TRBV5-1
CDR3nt: TGCGCCAGCAGCTTATACCCAGGGTTTTCGTCCCGGGAGACCCAGTACTTC
CDR3aa: CASSLYPGFSSRETQYF

abundance: .
d_gene: TRBD1
j_gene: TRBJ1-6
v_gene: TRBV6-2/TRBV6-3
CDR3nt: TGTGCCAGCAGTTTGGGACAGCCTAATTCACCCCTCCACTTT
CDR3aa: CASSLGQPNSPLHF

abundance: .
d_gene: .
j_gene: TRBJ2-1
v_gene: TRBV2
CDR3nt: TGTGCCAGCACGGGTGGCTACTCCTACAATGAGCAGTTCTTC
CDR3aa: CASTGGYSYNEQFF

abundance: .
d_gene: TRBD1
j_gene: TRBJ2-7
v_gene: TRBV4-3
CDR3nt: TGCGCCAGCAGCCAAGGTCTCAGAGGGCAGGGGGCCGAGCAGTACTTC
CDR3aa: CASSQGLRGQGAEQYF

abundance: .
d_gene: .
j_gene: TRBJ1-5
v_gene: TRBV18
CDR3nt: TGTGCCAGCTCACCCGGACAGCACGGTCAGCCCCAGCATTTT
CDR3aa: CASSPGQHGQPQHF

abundance: once
d_gene: .
j_gene: TRBJ2-7
v_gene: TRBV29-1
CDR3nt: TGCAGCGTGCAAAGGGACTCCAACTCCTACGAGCAGTACTTC
CDR3aa: CSVQRDSNSYEQYF

abundance: .
d_gene: TRBD1
j_gene: TRBJ2-2
v_gene: TRBV3-1/TRBV3-2
CDR3nt: TGTGCCAGCAGCCCCTGGACAGGGATTAACACCGGGGAGCTGTTTTTT
CDR3aa: CASSPWTGINTGELFF

abundance: .
d_gene: .
j_gene: TRBJ2-7
v_gene: TRBV30
CDR3nt: TGTGCCTGGGGCAACAGGGTTTTCTACGAGCAGTACTTC
CDR3aa: CAWGNRVFYEQYF

abundance: .
d_gene: .
j_gene: TRBJ2-7
v_gene: TRBV11-2
CDR3nt: TGTGCCAGCAGCCAACTGACCTACGAGCAGTACTTC
CDR3aa: CASSQLTYEQYF

abundance: .
d_gene: .
j_gene: TRBJ2-1
v_gene: TRBV24-1
CDR3nt: TGTGCCACCAGCGGGCGGACTTCCTACAATGAGCAGTTCTTC
CDR3aa: CATSGRTSYNEQFF

abundance: .
d_gene: .
j_gene: TRBJ1-1
v_gene: TRBV5-1
CDR3nt: TGCGCCAGCCCTCCGGTGGAGCGGACTGAAGCTTTCTTT
CDR3aa: CASPPVERTEAFF

abundance: .
d_gene: .
j_gene: TRBJ1-6
v_gene: TRBV5-4
CDR3nt: TGTGCCAGCAGCTTGTGGGCGGGGGCCATTTCACCCCTCCACTTT
CDR3aa: CASSLWAGAISPLHF

abundance: .
d_gene: .
j_gene: TRBJ2-5
v_gene: TRBV29-1
CDR3nt: TGCAGCGTTGTGGATCTAGGTCTAAAGCAAGAGACCCAGTACTTC
CDR3aa: CSVVDLGLKQETQYF

abundance: .
d_gene: .
j_gene: TRBJ2-7
v_gene: TRBV7-2
CDR3nt: TGTGCCAGCAGCCAGAGGGGGGGCAGTACCTACGAGCAGTACTTC
CDR3aa: CASSQRGGSTYEQYF

abundance: few
d_gene: TRBD2
j_gene: TRBJ2-3
v_gene: TRBV4-1
CDR3nt: TGCGCCAGCAGACTAAACTCGGGAGGCCCTACAGATACGCAGTATTTT
CDR3aa: CASRLNSGGPTDTQYF

abundance: .
d_gene: .
j_gene: TRBJ1-1
v_gene: TRBV27
CDR3nt: TGTGCCAGCAGTTTATCGCCGGGGTGGGACACTGAAGCTTTCTTT
CDR3aa: CASSLSPGWDTEAFF

abundance: few
d_gene: .
j_gene: TRBJ2-7
v_gene: TRBV19
CDR3nt: TGTGCCAGTAGTATCGGGGGTGACTACGAGCAGTACTTC
CDR3aa: CASSIGGDYEQYF

abundance: .
d_gene: TRBD2
j_gene: TRBJ2-5
v_gene: TRBV5-5
CDR3nt: TGTGCCAGCAGCTTGGCGCTAGCGGTCCAAGAGACCCAGTACTTC
CDR3aa: CASSLALAVQETQYF

abundance: .
d_gene: .
j_gene: TRBJ1-2
v_gene: TRBV6-5
CDR3nt: TGTGCCAGCGCCGACGGCGGGCAGCCCAAGGGAGGCTACACCTTC
CDR3aa: CASADGGQPKGGYTF

abundance: once
d_gene: .
j_gene: TRBJ1-1
v_gene: TRBV11-1
CDR3nt: TGTGCCAGCAGCCGTCTTCTTGGTGGGGGGGAAGCTTTCTTT
CDR3aa: CASSRLLGGGEAFF

abundance: .
d_gene: .
j_gene: TRBJ1-5
v_gene: TRBV30
CDR3nt: TGTGCCTGGAGTGTCTCCAGGGATCAGCCCCAGCATTTT
CDR3aa: CAWSVSRDQPQHF

abundance: .
d_gene: .
j_gene: TRBJ1-2
v_gene: TRBV6-4
CDR3nt: TGTGCCAGCAGTGAAAGGGGAAAACCGGGCTACACCTTC
CDR3aa: CASSERGKPGYTF